This record looks at one T cell receptor beta chain sequence and its context. The sample comes from a study of blood T cell repertoires in COVID-19. Study background: T cells, B-cell-depleted T cells, or PBMCs provided the cDNA or gDNA that served as material.

The assay was immunoSEQ multiplex PCR, and TCRdb's table has in-frame clones only and misses some. The profile shows more than 200,000 clones, 87% of them singletons. Trimming cost V 5 bases and J 3 bases, with 17 bases left between them. Looked up from germline, CDR1 is MNHEY and CDR2 is SMNVEV (reference sequence). CDR3 size: 15 residues. This chain uses TRBV27 with TRBJ2-7, with D tentatively TRBD2 (5 bases). Sequenced material: PBMCs or T cells enriched from blood (not recorded which). The source is a man in his thirties or forties who had recovered from COVID-19. CDR3 region: CASSPRGFLHYEQYF. The CDR3 DNA reads as TGTGCCAGCAGTCCCCGGGGTTTTTTACACTACGAGCAGTACTTC.